This TCR beta chain stems from a study of human T cells and chemical hapten exposure. Each CDR3 protein gets one entry after TCRdb re-called the RACE reads with MiXCR. In the table there are approximately 340,000 distinct CDR3 sequences, about 7% of which are singletons. The CDR3 runs 15 residues. The germline gives CDR1 SQVTM, CDR2 ANQGSEA. V shed 4 bases, J shed 0 bases, and the junction held 4 bases outside the gene matches. The time point denotes: patch test 1, 2 weeks after DPC sensitization. The treatment is: therapeutic diphenylcyclopropenone sensitization with weekly scalp DPC. The sequencing here drew on whole blood, taken in connection with sensitization to the hapten diphenylcyclopropenone (DPC). The sequence came from a woman aged 18-35 years with alopecia areata. Some clones in this sample may be carry-over from other donors' samples. The chain links TRBV29-1 to TRBJ1-3, with 9 bases that match TRBD1. The CDR3 loop is CSVGDRVNSGNTIYF. CDR3 DNA: TGCAGCGTTGGGGACAGGGTTAACTCTGGAAACACCATATATTTT.